This T cell receptor (beta chain) was retrieved from a study of cytomegalovirus exposure and HLA in healthy donors. Study-level findings and limits: Cytomegalovirus association was assigned to about 150 TCR beta chains. Specificity for CMV antigens was confirmed in vitro for three of the CMV-associated chains.

Use of 60 Vbeta and 13 Jbeta primers characterized the PCR. Clones were read by immunoSEQ multiplex PCR, and TCRdb kept only the in-frame ones, dropping some. The sample shows some 150,000 clones, over 75% of them seen only once. Turning to this clone: Its antigen is as yet unknown.

Though probably carrying unrecorded immune exposures, donors were nominally healthy at sampling. Sequenced input: PBMCs. This receptor was identified in a man aged 25-45 years in good health and CMV-seropositive.

Here the CDR3 DNA reads TGTGCCAGCACCAAAACCGGGTCGGGGGATCAGCCCCAGCATTTT. It codes for CASTKTGSGDQPQHF. The chain combines TRBV6-5 with TRBJ1-5; weak D call: TRBD1 (5 bases). Between the trimmed V and J ends, which lost 7 bases and 5 bases, there was a span of 18 bases. Germline values: CDR1 MNHEY, CDR2 SVGAGI. The CDR3 runs 15 residues.